A selection of T cell receptor beta chains follows, all from one sample in a study of cytomegalovirus exposure and HLA in healthy donors. Profiled with immunoSEQ multiplex PCR; TCRdb holds only in-frame clones, not every one. Of under 200,000 clones listed, around 77% are singletons. Source material: PBMCs. The receptors here all came from a woman between 45 and 60 years old in good health and CMV-seropositive. Both conserved end residues are part of each CDR3. A D gene is named only where the DNA matches it firmly. For some rows the clone size is stated as once, few or many, or as a class when expanded; others skip it.

cdr3_aa: CASRLPLFGTGELFF; cdr3_nt: TGTGCCAGCAGACTGCCACTATTTGGTACCGGGGAGCTGTTTTTT; v_call: TRBV6-1; clone_size: once; d_call: .; j_call: TRBJ2-2
cdr3_aa: CASSLRRGVYGYTF; cdr3_nt: TGTGCCAGCAGTTTACGCAGGGGGGTATACGGCTACACCTTC; v_call: TRBV28; clone_size: .; d_call: TRBD1; j_call: TRBJ1-2
cdr3_aa: CASSLEVIGSFYGYTF; cdr3_nt: TGTGCCAGCAGCTTAGAGGTGATTGGGAGTTTCTATGGCTACACCTTC; v_call: TRBV7-9; clone_size: .; d_call: .; j_call: TRBJ1-2
cdr3_aa: CASSQDYSGTYKNIQYF; cdr3_nt: TGCGCCAGCAGCCAAGATTATTCCGGGACATACAAAAACATTCAGTACTTC; v_call: TRBV4-3; clone_size: .; d_call: .; j_call: TRBJ2-4
cdr3_aa: CASSRRIEAFF; cdr3_nt: TGTGCCAGCAGCCGTAGAATTGAAGCTTTCTTT; v_call: TRBV11-2; clone_size: .; d_call: .; j_call: TRBJ1-1
cdr3_aa: CASSSSGSWADTQYF; cdr3_nt: TGTGCCAGCAGCTCTAGCGGGAGTTGGGCAGATACGCAGTATTTT; v_call: TRBV7-3; clone_size: .; d_call: TRBD2; j_call: TRBJ2-3
cdr3_aa: CASSETGGPYGYTF; cdr3_nt: TGTGCCAGCAGTGAGACAGGGGGCCCTTATGGCTACACCTTC; v_call: TRBV9; clone_size: .; d_call: TRBD1; j_call: TRBJ1-2
cdr3_aa: CASSLLRGGEQYF; cdr3_nt: TGTGCCAGCAGCTTATTGAGGGGGGGCGAGCAGTACTTC; v_call: TRBV7-2; clone_size: once; d_call: .; j_call: TRBJ2-7
cdr3_aa: CASSLKLVNREHGYTF; cdr3_nt: TGTGCCAGCAGCTTGAAGTTAGTAAACAGGGAACATGGCTACACCTTC; v_call: TRBV7-2; clone_size: .; d_call: .; j_call: TRBJ1-2
cdr3_aa: CSSSREGRAQYF; cdr3_nt: TGTTCCAGCAGCCGGGAGGGGCGCGCGCAGTACTTC; v_call: TRBV7-9; clone_size: .; d_call: TRBD2; j_call: TRBJ2-7
cdr3_aa: CASSYEGATNEKLFF; cdr3_nt: TGTGCCAGCAGTTACGAGGGCGCAACTAATGAAAAACTGTTTTTT; v_call: TRBV6-5; clone_size: .; d_call: .; j_call: TRBJ1-4
cdr3_aa: CASSPSRNEQFF; cdr3_nt: TGTGCCAGCAGTCCCTCGAGAAATGAGCAGTTCTTC; v_call: TRBV6-6; clone_size: .; d_call: .; j_call: TRBJ2-1
cdr3_aa: CASFGRGGEKLFF; cdr3_nt: TGTGCCAGCTTCGGGCGGGGCGGCGAAAAACTGTTTTTT; v_call: TRBV19; clone_size: once; d_call: .; j_call: TRBJ1-4
cdr3_aa: CASSLTGTSSYEQYF; cdr3_nt: TGCGCCAGCAGCCTAACAGGGACGAGCTCCTACGAGCAGTACTTC; v_call: TRBV4-1; clone_size: .; d_call: .; j_call: TRBJ2-7
cdr3_aa: CASLGRGYTF; cdr3_nt: TGTGCCAGCCTTGGGAGGGGCTACACCTTC; v_call: TRBV2; clone_size: .; d_call: .; j_call: TRBJ1-2
cdr3_aa: CAIRGSPLRYGYTF; cdr3_nt: TGTGCCATCCGAGGTTCCCCCCTCCGCTATGGCTACACCTTC; v_call: TRBV28; clone_size: .; d_call: .; j_call: TRBJ1-2
cdr3_aa: CASSLEQVNEQFF; cdr3_nt: TGCGCCAGCAGCTTGGAGCAGGTCAATGAGCAGTTCTTC; v_call: TRBV5-1; clone_size: few; d_call: .; j_call: TRBJ2-1
cdr3_aa: CASSTAGGENGYTF; cdr3_nt: TGCGCCAGCAGCACCGCAGGGGGTGAGAATGGCTACACCTTC; v_call: TRBV5-1; clone_size: .; d_call: TRBD1; j_call: TRBJ1-2
cdr3_aa: CASVRDRSSGNTIYF; cdr3_nt: TGTGCCAGCGTCCGGGACAGAAGCTCTGGAAACACCATATATTTT; v_call: TRBV6-1; clone_size: .; d_call: TRBD1; j_call: TRBJ1-3
cdr3_aa: CAISESTGNYGYTF; cdr3_nt: TGTGCCATCAGTGAGTCCACGGGGAACTATGGCTACACCTTC; v_call: TRBV10-3; clone_size: .; d_call: .; j_call: TRBJ1-2
cdr3_aa: CAISESSGKETQYF; cdr3_nt: TGTGCCATCAGTGAGTCTAGCGGTAAAGAGACCCAGTACTTC; v_call: TRBV10-3; clone_size: .; d_call: .; j_call: TRBJ2-5
cdr3_aa: CASSFGGRENEQYF; cdr3_nt: TGCGCCAGCAGCTTTGGCGGGAGGGAGAACGAGCAGTACTTC; v_call: TRBV5-1; clone_size: .; d_call: TRBD2; j_call: TRBJ2-7
cdr3_aa: CASSLGIGETNEKLFF; cdr3_nt: TGTGCCAGCAGCTTAGGAATCGGGGAAACTAATGAAAAACTGTTTTTT; v_call: TRBV7-9; clone_size: .; d_call: .; j_call: TRBJ1-4
cdr3_aa: CASSPEYSNQPQHF; cdr3_nt: TGCGCCAGCAGCCCAGAGTATAGCAATCAGCCCCAGCATTTT; v_call: TRBV4-3; clone_size: .; d_call: .; j_call: TRBJ1-5
cdr3_aa: CASSEGSGGLSNEQFF; cdr3_nt: TGTGCCAGCAGTGAAGGTAGCGGGGGGCTTTCCAATGAGCAGTTCTTC; v_call: TRBV6-1; clone_size: few; d_call: TRBD2; j_call: TRBJ2-1
cdr3_aa: CASSSGSEGAQPQHF; cdr3_nt: TGTGCCAGCAGTTCAGGGAGCGAGGGGGCCCAGCCCCAGCATTTT; v_call: TRBV28; clone_size: .; d_call: TRBD1; j_call: TRBJ1-5
cdr3_aa: CASSSTGQGVTEAFF; cdr3_nt: TGTGCCAGCAGCTCGACGGGACAGGGAGTAACTGAAGCTTTCTTT; v_call: TRBV5-4; clone_size: .; d_call: TRBD1; j_call: TRBJ1-1
cdr3_aa: CASSLTPGQGGEAFF; cdr3_nt: TGTGCCAGCAGCTTAACCCCGGGACAGGGGGGTGAAGCTTTCTTT; v_call: TRBV7-3; clone_size: few; d_call: TRBD1; j_call: TRBJ1-1
cdr3_aa: CASSPRTGGVAKNIQYF; cdr3_nt: TGTGCCAGCAGCCCGCGGACAGGGGGGGTAGCCAAAAACATTCAGTACTTC; v_call: TRBV13; clone_size: .; d_call: TRBD1; j_call: TRBJ2-4
cdr3_aa: CASSFTGGVHYGYTF; cdr3_nt: TGTGCCAGCAGTTTTACAGGGGGCGTTCACTATGGCTACACCTTC; v_call: TRBV28; clone_size: .; d_call: TRBD1; j_call: TRBJ1-2
cdr3_aa: CASSPGQGVTNEKLFF; cdr3_nt: TGCGCCAGCAGCCCGGGACAGGGGGTAACTAATGAAAAACTGTTTTTT; v_call: TRBV4-3; clone_size: .; d_call: TRBD1; j_call: TRBJ1-4
cdr3_aa: CASSLSRDWFSNEQFF; cdr3_nt: TGTGCCAGCAGTTTAAGCCGAGACTGGTTTAGCAATGAGCAGTTCTTC; v_call: TRBV28; clone_size: .; d_call: .; j_call: TRBJ2-1